The entry below describes one T cell receptor beta chain. This entry belongs to a study of PD-1 blockade in classical Hodgkin lymphoma. Patients all relapsed after autologous stem cell transplantation, and there was variation in brentuximab vedotin exposure. V lost 2 bases and J lost 6, with 10 bases in between. The V gene's germline CDR1 is SGHTA and CDR2 FQGTGA. This CDR3 region has 14 residues. Only in-frame clones appear in the TCRdb table, and some are missing; sequencing was by immunoSEQ multiplex PCR. Counted here are 130,000 to 150,000 clones, less than 80% occurring once; the ten biggest clones make up 7.5% to 9.5%.

The sample here was peripheral blood mononuclear cells (PBMCs), taken before the second cycle of nivolumab. This chain links TRBV7-3 with TRBJ2-2; weak D call: TRBD2 (5 bases). The origin of this receptor is a human donor with classical Hodgkin lymphoma. CDR3 in DNA: TGTGCCAGCAGCTTAGTAAGAGCGGCCGGGGAGCTGTTTTTT. Translating it yields CASSLVRAAGELFF. Complete variable domain (other parts from reference TRBV7-3 and TRBJ2-2): GAGVSQTPSNKVTEKGKYVELRCDPISGHTALYWYRQSLGQGPEFLIYFQGTGAADDSGLPNDRFFAVRPEGSVSTLKIQRTERGDSAVYLCASSLVRAAGELFFGEGSRLTVL.